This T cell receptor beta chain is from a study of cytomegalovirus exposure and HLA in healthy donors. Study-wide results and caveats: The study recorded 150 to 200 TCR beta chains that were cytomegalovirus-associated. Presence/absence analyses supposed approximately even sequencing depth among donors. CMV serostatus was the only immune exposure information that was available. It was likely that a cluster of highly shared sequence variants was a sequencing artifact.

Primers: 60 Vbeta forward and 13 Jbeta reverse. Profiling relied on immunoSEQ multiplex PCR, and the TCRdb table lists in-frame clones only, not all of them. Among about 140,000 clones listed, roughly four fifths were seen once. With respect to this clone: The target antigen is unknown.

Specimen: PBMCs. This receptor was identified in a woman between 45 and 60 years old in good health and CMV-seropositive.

CDR3 coding DNA: TGTGCCAGCAGTTCTCAGGCGGAAAAACTGTTTTTT. Its protein product is CASSSQAEKLFF. The chain carries TRBV28 and TRBJ1-4; D gene unclear. CDR3 length equals 12 residues. Germline CDR1 is MDHEN and CDR2 is SYDVKM. Trimming left V 4 bases short and J 8 bases short, with 8 bases between.